This T cell receptor (beta chain) was retrieved from a study of post-analysis software for immune sequencing data (dated by TCRdb to between 2014 and 2017). Concerning the study at large: Recorded disease courses included relapsing-remitting, secondary progressive and progressive-relapsing multiple sclerosis, with some patients lacking subtype annotation. The patient repertoires were set against about 10 previously published healthy control repertoires from donors whose ages ranged from roughly 6 to 26 years. A subset of samples was prepared in parallel using single-end sample barcoding, then pooled and co-amplified after Illumina adapter ligation. Overall study outcomes, separate from this receptor: Strong co-clustering of samples prepared in the same batch was shown by direct clustering with F measure, prompting a batch-effect correction. Patients showed significantly higher frequencies than controls for about 5 TRBV segments, among them TRBV5-6, TRBV5-1 and TRBV20-1. The control group was slightly older than the multiple sclerosis patient group. Multiple sclerosis patients had significantly lower normalized Chao1 diversity than controls, a result that suggests substantial peripheral T-cell clonal expansion.

Concerning this clonotype itself: There is no known antigen for this receptor. Within one base of it there is no much larger clone, and no base qualities were kept.

To demonstrate the VDJtools post-analysis software, TCR beta repertoires were profiled from the peripheral blood of roughly 14 young patients with multiple sclerosis. The multiple sclerosis patients were children and adolescents ranging in age from about 6 to 17 years. Library creation used PCR. The run used an Illumina HiSeq 2500. Unique molecular identifiers were incorporated into TCR beta cDNA libraries to reduce PCR and sequencing biases. Per 1 to 10 million input T cells, 500,000 or so cDNA molecules were obtained, such that each molecule approximated one T cell. The patient libraries were prepared and sequenced using the same protocol as the earlier healthy control dataset. Within a given batch, samples were prepared together, multiplexed and sequenced on the same HiSeq lane. As for how the authors treated the data: MIGEC handled the raw barcoded reads, throwing out single-read molecular identifier groups before consensus assembly and CDR3 extraction. VDJtools was used for post-analysis of the clonotype tables, and diversity was normalized by down-sampling every dataset to the size of the smallest sample. To correct batch-related cross-sample contamination, repertoire overlap clustering matched CDR3 amino acid sequences but not nucleotide sequences. TCRdb reran the public reads through fastp at Q25 and MiXCR, keeping productive beta chains. Records with the same CDR3 protein are collapsed into one entry carrying the most frequent genes and DNA. The V and J calls, along with clone size, are taken from TCRdb and not from the paper's own processing. Within this sample are 750,000 to 900,000 distinct CDR3 sequences, with more than 45% of them counted one time only. The ten largest clones represent approximately 4.4% of the sample.

The germline V gene supplies CDR1 SGHTA and CDR2 FQGNSA. Including cysteine and phenylalanine, the CDR3 has 14 amino acids. The retained sequence is limited to the CDR3, 42 bases, with the frame set at the first base. V is trimmed back by 5 bases and J by 6 bases, and the junction contains 7 bases that no gene match accounts for. Material for sequencing was blood. Recombination joined TRBV7-2 with TRBJ1-5, with 7 central nucleotides matching TRBD1. The receptor comes from a girl aged 5 to 17 with multiple sclerosis. The CDR3: CASSIRQGGQPQHF. At the DNA level, the sequence is TGTGCCAGCAGCATCCGACAGGGCGGTCAGCCCCAGCATTTT. When the CDR3 is completed using the reference TRBV7-2 and TRBJ1-5 genes on either side, the full variable domain is GAGVSQSPSNKVTEKGKDVELRCDPISGHTALYWYRQSLGQGLEFLIYFQGNSAPDKSGLPSDRFSAERTGGSVSTLTIQRTQQEDSAVYLCASSIRQGGQPQHFGDGTRLSIL.